This TCR beta chain was documented in a study of blood T cell repertoires in COVID-19. The protocol was immunoSEQ multiplex PCR, while the TCRdb copy is restricted to in-frame clones and leaves out a portion. Here the sample spans more than 200,000 clones, just over 85% being singletons. The CDR3 covers 14 residues. V lost 4 bases and J 0 bases, leaving 6 bases between the germline ends. Germline V CDR1 and CDR2: SEHNR, FQNEAQ (reference sequence). This sequence was found in an elderly man with acute or convalescent COVID-19. The sample comprised peripheral blood. The V gene is TRBV7-9, the J gene TRBJ2-2; no clear D gene. CDR3 DNA sequence: TGTGCCAGCAGCTCCCGGGCGAACACCGGGGAGCTGTTTTTT. Encoded protein: CASSSRANTGELFF.